This is a list of T cell receptor beta chains from one sample in a study of T cells in Graves' hyperthyroidism and ophthalmopathy. A single record per CDR3 protein comes from TCRdb applying MiXCR to the multiplex PCR reads. Among roughly 840,000 distinct CDR3 sequences listed, 38% were seen once. The sample consisted of blood. The origin of the receptors is a man between 18 and 35 years old with Graves' hyperthyroidism. The CDR3 runs from the conserved cysteine through the conserved F or W. A D gene is named only where the DNA matches it firmly. Expanded clones are given a class, and other clones once, few, many or no size at all.

size: NA
V: TRBV7-2
J: TRBJ1-1
D: NA
CDR3: CASSFFMRTGNTEAFF
DNA: TGTGCCAGCAGCTTTTTCATGCGAACCGGAAACACTGAAGCTTTCTTT

size: few
V: TRBV24-1
J: TRBJ2-2
D: NA
CDR3: CATSDLDPGENTGELFF
DNA: TGTGCCACCAGTGATTTAGACCCGGGAGAGAACACCGGGGAGCTGTTTTTT

size: NA
V: TRBV29-1
J: TRBJ1-1
D: NA
CDR3: CSPPTQGPEAFF
DNA: TGCAGCCCCCCAACACAGGGTCCTGAAGCTTTCTTT

size: many
V: TRBV2
J: TRBJ2-7
D: TRBD1
CDR3: CASPGQGRGEQYF
DNA: TGTGCCAGCCCCGGACAGGGAAGGGGCGAGCAGTACTTC

size: few
V: TRBV2
J: TRBJ1-4
D: NA
CDR3: CASSVLRAGSDEQFF
DNA: TGTGCCAGCAGTGTTCTGAGGGCAGGGAGCGATGAGCAGTTTTTT

size: many
V: TRBV15
J: TRBJ2-5
D: TRBD2
CDR3: CATSFERGGKPQYF
DNA: TGTGCCACCAGCTTCGAGCGGGGGGGCAAGCCCCAGTACTTC

size: many
V: TRBV6-1
J: TRBJ1-2
D: NA
CDR3: CASSPGGGGGYTF
DNA: TGTGCCAGCAGTCCTGGGGGGGGCGGTGGCTACACCTTC

size: once
V: TRBV20-1
J: TRBJ1-2
D: TRBD1
CDR3: CSARGRGNYGYTF
DNA: TGCAGTGCTAGAGGCAGGGGGAACTATGGCTACACCTTC

size: many
V: TRBV25-1
J: TRBJ2-7
D: TRBD2
CDR3: CASSEFRLAGVKGSEQYF
DNA: TGTGCCAGCAGTGAATTCAGGCTAGCGGGAGTTAAGGGGAGCGAGCAGTACTTC

size: NA
V: TRBV24-1
J: TRBJ1-2
D: NA
CDR3: CATSDPGTYGYTF
DNA: TGTGCCACCAGTGACCCCGGGACCTATGGCTACACCTTC

size: NA
V: TRBV5-4
J: TRBJ1-6
D: NA
CDR3: CASSLEVRSNSPLHF
DNA: TGTGCCAGCAGCTTGGAGGTTAGGTCGAATTCACCCCTCCACTTT

size: NA
V: TRBV5-2
J: TRBJ1-1
D: NA
CDR3: CASKRTGGAHTEAFF
DNA: TGTGCCAGCAAGCGGACAGGGGGCGCGCACACTGAAGCTTTCTTT

size: many
V: TRBV11-2
J: TRBJ2-5
D: TRBD2
CDR3: CASSTLGGQETQYF
DNA: TGTGCCAGCAGCACACTGGGGGGGCAAGAGACCCAGTACTTC

size: many
V: TRBV7-2
J: TRBJ1-1
D: TRBD1
CDR3: CASSYGTGNEAFF
DNA: TGTGCCAGCAGCTACGGGACAGGGAATGAAGCTTTCTTT

size: few
V: TRBV29-1
J: TRBJ1-2
D: NA
CDR3: CSVAGNGDGYTF
DNA: TGCAGCGTTGCGGGGAATGGGGATGGCTACACCTTC

size: many
V: TRBV7-9
J: TRBJ1-1
D: NA
CDR3: CASSTWEGAAEAFF
DNA: TGTGCCAGCAGCACTTGGGAGGGCGCGGCTGAAGCTTTCTTT

size: NA
V: TRBV7-2
J: TRBJ2-5
D: NA
CDR3: CASSQDEGEETQYF
DNA: TGCGCCAGCAGCCAAGATGAGGGGGAAGAGACCCAGTACTTC

size: NA
V: TRBV7-2
J: TRBJ1-2
D: NA
CDR3: CAGSLNEIYGYTF
DNA: TGTGCCGGCAGCTTAAACGAAATCTATGGCTACACCTTC

size: NA
V: TRBV2
J: TRBJ1-3
D: NA
CDR3: CASSLYTGTPSGNTIYF
DNA: TGTGCCAGCAGCCTTTACACCGGGACACCCTCTGGAAACACCATATATTTT

size: NA
V: TRBV20-1
J: TRBJ2-7
D: TRBD2
CDR3: CSAKVGLAGVREQYF
DNA: TGCAGTGCGAAAGTGGGACTAGCGGGAGTCCGCGAGCAGTACTTC

size: many
V: TRBV19
J: TRBJ1-1
D: NA
CDR3: CASSMGRLNTEAFF
DNA: TGTGCCAGTAGTATGGGCCGCTTGAACACTGAAGCTTTCTTT

size: NA
V: TRBV7-3
J: TRBJ1-6
D: NA
CDR3: CASSLRRAGESFSPLHF
DNA: TGTGCCAGCAGCCTCCGGAGGGCCGGGGAAAGTTTCTCACCCCTCCACTTT

size: NA
V: TRBV11-2
J: TRBJ1-1
D: NA
CDR3: CASSTSHAENTEAFF
DNA: TGTGCCAGCAGCACGTCACACGCAGAGAACACTGAAGCTTTCTTT

size: NA
V: TRBV9
J: TRBJ1-1
D: TRBD1
CDR3: CASSEGQGKTEAFF
DNA: TGTGCCAGCAGCGAGGGACAGGGGAAGACTGAAGCTTTCTTT

size: NA
V: TRBV7-6
J: TRBJ2-1
D: TRBD2
CDR3: CASSSRLAGDEQFF
DNA: TGTGCCAGCAGCTCCCGACTAGCGGGAGATGAGCAGTTCTTC

size: many
V: TRBV10-3
J: TRBJ2-7
D: NA
CDR3: CAIYGGHEQYF
DNA: TGTGCCATCTATGGGGGCCACGAGCAGTACTTC

size: NA
V: TRBV7-9
J: TRBJ2-7
D: TRBD1
CDR3: CASSFRGQGYEQYF
DNA: TGTGCCAGCAGCTTTAGGGGACAGGGCTACGAGCAGTACTTC

size: NA
V: TRBV20-1
J: TRBJ2-5
D: TRBD1
CDR3: CSADRGGETQYF
DNA: TGCAGTGCCGACAGGGGAGGAGAGACCCAGTACTTC

size: NA
V: TRBV15
J: TRBJ1-2
D: NA
CDR3: CATSRELGYTF
DNA: TGTGCCACCAGCAGAGAGCTAGGTTACACCTTC

size: NA
V: TRBV7-2
J: TRBJ2-7
D: TRBD1
CDR3: CASRLTGTGSYEQYF
DNA: TGTGCCAGCAGGCTGACCGGGACAGGTTCTTACGAGCAGTACTTC

size: NA
V: TRBV20-1
J: TRBJ2-5
D: NA
CDR3: CSALGSPIQETQYF
DNA: TGCAGTGCCCTCGGGTCTCCTATACAGGAGACCCAGTACTTC

size: many
V: TRBV29-1
J: TRBJ1-1
D: NA
CDR3: CSVGWGNTEAFF
DNA: TGCAGCGTTGGGTGGGGGAACACTGAAGCTTTCTTT

size: NA
V: TRBV29-1
J: TRBJ2-7
D: NA
CDR3: CSALAGDTGEQYF
DNA: TGCAGCGCACTGGCAGGGGACACCGGGGAGCAGTACTTC

size: few
V: TRBV7-2
J: TRBJ1-3
D: NA
CDR3: CASSTRPTSSGNTIYF
DNA: TGTGCCAGCAGCACCAGACCAACCTCTTCGGGAAACACCATATATTTT

size: NA
V: TRBV4-3
J: TRBJ2-7
D: TRBD1
CDR3: CASSLDRGSDEQYF
DNA: TGCGCCAGCAGCCTCGACAGGGGGAGCGACGAGCAGTACTTC

size: NA
V: TRBV10-2
J: TRBJ2-6
D: NA
CDR3: CASSDSGAGSSGANVLTF
DNA: TGCGCCAGCAGTGATTCAGGGGCAGGAAGCTCTGGGGCCAACGTCCTGACTTTC

size: once
V: TRBV13
J: TRBJ2-7
D: NA
CDR3: CAIPIPGRSYERYF
DNA: TGTGCCATACCTATTCCGGGACGGTCCTACGAGCGGTACTTC

size: few
V: TRBV7-6
J: TRBJ2-7
D: TRBD2
CDR3: CASSSGTSGVRVEQYF
DNA: TGTGCCAGCAGCTCGGGGACTAGCGGGGTTAGGGTCGAGCAGTACTTC

size: NA
V: TRBV25-1
J: TRBJ2-1
D: TRBD1
CDR3: CASSEYQGQGEQFF
DNA: TGTGCCAGCAGTGAATATCAGGGACAGGGAGAGCAGTTCTTC

size: many
V: TRBV15
J: TRBJ2-5
D: TRBD2
CDR3: CATSSSGGQETQYF
DNA: TGTGCCACCAGCAGCTCGGGGGGCCAAGAGACCCAGTACTTC

size: NA
V: TRBV7-9
J: TRBJ1-5
D: TRBD1
CDR3: CASSLTGEPNQPQHF
DNA: TGTGCCAGCAGCTTAACAGGGGAGCCCAATCAGCCCCAGCATTTT

size: NA
V: TRBV7-8
J: TRBJ1-1
D: NA
CDR3: CASSHPPTQALDTEAFF
DNA: TGTGCCAGCAGCCACCCGCCGACGCAGGCCTTGGACACTGAAGCTTTCTTT

size: many
V: TRBV7-9
J: TRBJ2-2
D: NA
CDR3: CASSLAYSGIKAGELFF
DNA: TGTGCCAGCAGCTTAGCCTACTCGGGAATTAAGGCAGGGGAGCTGTTTTTT

size: NA
V: TRBV4-1
J: TRBJ1-1
D: TRBD1
CDR3: CASADRTNTEAFF
DNA: TGCGCCAGCGCGGACAGGACGAACACTGAAGCTTTCTTT

size: NA
V: TRBV25-1
J: TRBJ2-7
D: NA
CDR3: CASSLGGSRGEQYF
DNA: TGTGCCAGCAGTTTAGGTGGTTCCCGAGGCGAGCAGTACTTC

size: NA
V: TRBV14
J: TRBJ1-4
D: NA
CDR3: CASSQIGGVRINEKLFF
DNA: TGTGCCAGCAGCCAAATCGGGGGCGTCCGTATTAATGAAAAACTGTTTTTT

size: many
V: TRBV10-3
J: TRBJ2-7
D: TRBD1
CDR3: CAISSTGAEQYF
DNA: TGTGCCATCAGTAGTACAGGGGCCGAGCAGTACTTC

size: NA
V: TRBV6-5
J: TRBJ2-7
D: NA
CDR3: CASSYGAKLYEQYF
DNA: TGTGCCAGCAGTTACGGGGCTAAACTCTACGAGCAGTACTTC

size: NA
V: TRBV15
J: TRBJ2-1
D: NA
CDR3: CATSSDTHNEQFF
DNA: TGTGCCACCAGCAGTGACACCCACAATGAGCAGTTCTTC

size: NA
V: TRBV5-6
J: TRBJ1-4
D: TRBD1
CDR3: CASSPNQGGKLFF
DNA: TGTGCCAGCAGCCCAAACCAGGGGGGAAAACTGTTTTTT

size: many
V: TRBV2
J: TRBJ2-7
D: NA
CDR3: CASSPGSAEQYF
DNA: TGTGCCAGCAGCCCCGGGAGTGCCGAGCAGTACTTC

size: NA
V: TRBV7-2
J: TRBJ2-2
D: NA
CDR3: CASSFTFTGELFF
DNA: TGTGCCAGCAGCTTTACGTTTACCGGGGAGCTGTTTTTT

size: many
V: TRBV2
J: TRBJ2-6
D: TRBD1
CDR3: CASSRDRGGANVLTF
DNA: TGTGCCAGCAGTCGCGACAGGGGTGGGGCCAACGTCCTGACTTTC

size: many
V: TRBV7-9
J: TRBJ2-6
D: NA
CDR3: CASSSITGANVLTF
DNA: TGTGCCAGCAGCTCCATTACTGGGGCCAACGTCCTGACTTTC

size: few
V: TRBV2
J: TRBJ2-5
D: NA
CDR3: CASSLGRGTQYF
DNA: TGTGCCAGCAGTTTAGGTCGTGGGACCCAGTACTTC